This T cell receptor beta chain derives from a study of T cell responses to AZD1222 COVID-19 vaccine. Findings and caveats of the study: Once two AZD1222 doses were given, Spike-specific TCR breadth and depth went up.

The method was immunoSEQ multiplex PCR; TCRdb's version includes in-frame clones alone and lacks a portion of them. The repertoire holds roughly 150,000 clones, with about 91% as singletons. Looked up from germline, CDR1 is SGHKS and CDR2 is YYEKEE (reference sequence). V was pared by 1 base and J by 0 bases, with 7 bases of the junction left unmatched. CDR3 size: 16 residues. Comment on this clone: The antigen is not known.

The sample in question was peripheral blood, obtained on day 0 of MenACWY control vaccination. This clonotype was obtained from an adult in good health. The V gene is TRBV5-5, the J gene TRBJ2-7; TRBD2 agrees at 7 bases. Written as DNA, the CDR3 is TGTGCCAGCAGCTTGTTGCGCGGGAGTCCCTCCTACGAGCAGTACTTC. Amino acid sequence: CASSLLRGSPSYEQYF. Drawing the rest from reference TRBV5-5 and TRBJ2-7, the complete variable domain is DAGVTQSPTHLIKTRGQQVTLRCSPISGHKSVSWYQQVLGQGPQFIFQYYEKEERGRGNFPDRFSARQFPNYSSELNVNALLLGDSALYLCASSLLRGSPSYEQYFGPGTRLTVT.